This TCR beta chain is drawn from a study of cytomegalovirus exposure and HLA in healthy donors. Study context: Falling in the Caucasian-associated ancestry cluster were 81% of a few hundred genotyped donors.

PCR used 60 Vbeta primers and 13 Jbeta primers. This table comes from immunoSEQ multiplex PCR, and its TCRdb copy is limited to in-frame clones, with some not included. This sample has 150,000 to 200,000 clones, with 70% to 80% found just once. The donors, nominally healthy at sampling, likely had unrecorded immune exposures. Trimming took off 1 base at V and 1 base at J, with 7 bases between the two ends. There are 14 residues in the CDR3. Germline lookup yields CDR1 SEHNR and CDR2 FQNEAQ (reference sequence). In regard to this clone: Its antigen is unidentified.

Study findings and constraints: When presence/absence was analysed, sequencing depth was taken to be roughly uniform across donors. In a later analysis, TCR beta V- and J-gene trimming was associated with a missense DCLRE1C variant.

The sequenced sample was PBMCs. The genes are TRBV7-9 and TRBJ2-5; D is undetermined. This TCR derives from a woman in her 30s in good health and CMV-seropositive. This CDR3 reads CASSLDVLQETQYF. DNA of the CDR3: TGTGCCAGCAGCTTAGACGTACTCCAAGAGACCCAGTACTTC.